This TCR beta chain stems from a study of early T cells in non-severe SARS-CoV-2 infection. Study results and limitations: Private and CD4 specificities were missed by VDJdb matching, skewed to anti-spike CD8.

In regard to this clonotype: The antigen remains undetermined.

Researchers tagged individual cDNA molecules with unique molecular identifiers. Each CDR3 protein is one row after TCRdb ran MiXCR on the 5' RACE reads. Altogether about 30,000 distinct CDR3 sequences are present, approximately 6.3% being singletons, with the ten largest covering over 30%. The CDR3 sequence is 12 residues long. The V segment lost 5 bases and the J segment 2 bases; nucleotides outside the gene matches: 0. The V gene's germline CDR1 is GTSNPN and CDR2 SVGIG (reference sequence). Source material: whole blood. The sequence derives from an adult who was a healthcare worker with PCR-confirmed SARS-CoV-2 infection or an uninfected control (not recorded which). The gene calls are TRBV30 and TRBJ1-2; 9 bases fit TRBD1. The CDR3 here is CAWGTGNYGYTF. In DNA, the CDR3 is TGTGCCTGGGGGACAGGGAACTATGGCTACACCTTC.